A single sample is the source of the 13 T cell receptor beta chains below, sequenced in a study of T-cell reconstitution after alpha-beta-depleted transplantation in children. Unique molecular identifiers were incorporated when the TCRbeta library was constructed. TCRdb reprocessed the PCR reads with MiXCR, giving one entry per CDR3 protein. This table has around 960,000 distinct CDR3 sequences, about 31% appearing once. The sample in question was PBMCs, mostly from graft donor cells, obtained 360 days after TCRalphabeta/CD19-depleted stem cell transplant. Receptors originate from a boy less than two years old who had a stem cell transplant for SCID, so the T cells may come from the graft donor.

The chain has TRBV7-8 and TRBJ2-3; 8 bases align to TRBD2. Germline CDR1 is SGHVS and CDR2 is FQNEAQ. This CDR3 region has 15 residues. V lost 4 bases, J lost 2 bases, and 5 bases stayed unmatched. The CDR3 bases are TGTGCCAGCAGCTATTTGCGGGGGGACACAGATACGCAGTATTTT. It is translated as CASSYLRGDTDTQYF. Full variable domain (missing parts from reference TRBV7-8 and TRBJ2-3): GAGVSQSPRYKVAKRGQDVALRCDPISGHVSLFWYQQALGQGPEFLTYFQNEAQLDKSGLPSDRFFAERPEGSVSTLKIQRTQQEDSAVYLCASSYLRGDTDTQYFGPGTRLTVL.

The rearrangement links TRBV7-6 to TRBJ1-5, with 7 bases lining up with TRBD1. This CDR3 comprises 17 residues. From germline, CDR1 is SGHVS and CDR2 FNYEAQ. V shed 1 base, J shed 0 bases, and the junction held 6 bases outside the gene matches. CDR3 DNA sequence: TGTGCCAGCAGCTTAGTAGGCGGGACAGATAGCAATCAGCCCCAGCATTTT. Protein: CASSLVGGTDSNQPQHF.

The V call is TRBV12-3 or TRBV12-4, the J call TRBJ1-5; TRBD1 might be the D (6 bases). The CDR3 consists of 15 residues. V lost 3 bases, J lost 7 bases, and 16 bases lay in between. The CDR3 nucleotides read TGTGCCAGCAGTTTGGACGGGGGCGAGGGGCAGCCCCAGCATTTT. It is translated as CASSLDGGEGQPQHF.

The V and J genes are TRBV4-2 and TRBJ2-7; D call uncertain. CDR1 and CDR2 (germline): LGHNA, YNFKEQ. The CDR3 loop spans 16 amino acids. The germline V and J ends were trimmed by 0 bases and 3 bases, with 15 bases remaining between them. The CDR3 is CASSQDWVDPFYEQYF. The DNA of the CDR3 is TGTGCCAGCAGCCAAGATTGGGTGGATCCATTCTACGAGCAGTACTTC.

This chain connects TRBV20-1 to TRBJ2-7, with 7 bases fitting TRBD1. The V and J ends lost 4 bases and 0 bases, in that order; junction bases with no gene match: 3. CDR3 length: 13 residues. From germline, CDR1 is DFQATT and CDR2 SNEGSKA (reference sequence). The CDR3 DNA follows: TGCAGTGCTAATGACAGGGTCTCCTACGAGCAGTACTTC. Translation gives CSANDRVSYEQYF.

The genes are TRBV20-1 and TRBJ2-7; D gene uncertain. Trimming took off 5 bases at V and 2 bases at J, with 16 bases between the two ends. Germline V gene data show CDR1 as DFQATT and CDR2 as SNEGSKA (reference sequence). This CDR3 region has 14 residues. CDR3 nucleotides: TGCAGTGCTCCCAAAAATCCCGTTACCTACGAGCAGTACTTC. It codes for CSAPKNPVTYEQYF.

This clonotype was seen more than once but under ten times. The DNA for the CDR3 is TGCGCCAGCAGCTTAAAAGGAGGGACAGGGAATAACGAGCAGTACTTC. Its translation is CASSLKGGTGNNEQYF. The V gene is TRBV5-1, the J gene TRBJ2-7; 9 nucleotides match TRBD1. The J segment lost 5 bases and the V segment lost 2 bases, leaving 11 bases of the junction unmatched. The germline V gene has CDR1 SGHRS and CDR2 YFSETQ. The CDR3 runs to 16 residues. Combining the CDR3 with reference TRBV5-1 and TRBJ2-7 gives the whole variable domain KAGVTQTPRYLIKTRGQQVTLSCSPISGHRSVSWYQQTPGQGLQFLFEYFSETQRNKGNFPGRFSGRQFSNSRSEMNVSTLELGDSALYLCASSLKGGTGNNEQYFGPGTRLTVT.

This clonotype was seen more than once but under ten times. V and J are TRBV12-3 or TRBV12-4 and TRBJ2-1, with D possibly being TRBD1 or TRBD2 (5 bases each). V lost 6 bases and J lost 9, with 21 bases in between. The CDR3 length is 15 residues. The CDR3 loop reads CASSRPGPSTSEQFF. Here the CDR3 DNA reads TGTGCCAGCAGCCGACCGGGACCATCAACCAGTGAGCAGTTCTTC.

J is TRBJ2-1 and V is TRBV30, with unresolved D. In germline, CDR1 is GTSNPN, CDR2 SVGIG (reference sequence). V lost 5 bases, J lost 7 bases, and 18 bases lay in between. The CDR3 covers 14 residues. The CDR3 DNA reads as TGTGCCTGGGCCGACGCCCTGGCGTCGAATGAGCAGTTCTTC. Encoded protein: CAWADALASNEQFF. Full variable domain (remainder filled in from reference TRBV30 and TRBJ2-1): SQTIHQWPATLVQPVGSPLSLECTVEGTSNPNLYWYRQAAGRGLQLLFYSVGIGQISSEVPQNLSASRPQDRQFILSSKKLLLSDSGFYLCAWADALASNEQFFGPGTRLTVL.

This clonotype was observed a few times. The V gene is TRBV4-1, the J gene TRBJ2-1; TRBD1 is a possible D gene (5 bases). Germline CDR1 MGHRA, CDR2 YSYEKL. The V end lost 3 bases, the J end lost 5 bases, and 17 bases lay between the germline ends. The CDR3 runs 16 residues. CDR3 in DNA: TGCGCCAGCAGCCACCACGGAAGGGGCCACGACAATGAGCAGTTCTTC. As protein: CASSHHGRGHDNEQFF.

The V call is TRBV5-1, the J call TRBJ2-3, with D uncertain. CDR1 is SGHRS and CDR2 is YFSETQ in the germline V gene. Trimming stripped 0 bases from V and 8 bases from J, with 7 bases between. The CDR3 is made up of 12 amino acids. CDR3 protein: CASSLGRATQYF. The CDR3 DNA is TGCGCCAGCAGCTTGGGGCGAGCTACGCAGTATTTT.

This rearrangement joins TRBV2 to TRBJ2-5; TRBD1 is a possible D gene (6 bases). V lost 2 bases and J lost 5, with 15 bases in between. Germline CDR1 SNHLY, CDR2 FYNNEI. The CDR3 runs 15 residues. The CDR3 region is CASSEYRVSAETQYF. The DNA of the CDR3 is TGTGCCAGCAGTGAATACAGGGTATCCGCCGAGACCCAGTACTTC.

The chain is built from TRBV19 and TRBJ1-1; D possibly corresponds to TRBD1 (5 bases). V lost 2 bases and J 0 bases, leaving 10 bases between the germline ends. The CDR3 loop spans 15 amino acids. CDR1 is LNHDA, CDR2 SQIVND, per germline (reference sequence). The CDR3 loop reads CASSISGRVNTEAFF. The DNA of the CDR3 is TGTGCCAGTAGTATAAGTGGCAGGGTGAACACTGAAGCTTTCTTT.